This section outlines one T cell receptor beta chain sequence together with its context. V lost 0 bases and J lost 3; bases outside the gene matches: 6. This CDR3 region has 17 residues. Germline V CDR1 and CDR2: MNHEY, SVGEGT. The sample belongs to a study of blood T cell repertoires in COVID-19. In the study overall: The samples span acute and convalescent COVID-19 from the United States, Italy and Spain. Sample material is recorded as cDNA or gDNA derived from T cells, B-cell-depleted T cells, or PBMCs.

Seattle patient enrollment occurred during active infection, with longitudinal follow-up thereafter. Original handling: Estimation of nucleated cell counts relied on the amplification of reference gene primers. Data came from immunoSEQ multiplex PCR; TCRdb stores just in-frame clones and leaves some out. V, J and clone size reflect that table, while D and trimming were determined from the DNA. This sample carries some 400,000 clones, around 87% of them seen once, and the ten largest clones take about 10%. This sequence originates from a woman aged 25 to 39 with COVID-19, enrolled during active disease. Sequenced: peripheral blood. The chain is built from TRBV6-2 or TRBV6-3 and TRBJ2-1, with TRBD2 matching over 9 bases. CDR3 sequence reads: CASSYSPLAGLYNEQFF. CDR3 DNA sequence: TGTGCCAGCAGTTACTCTCCTCTAGCGGGGCTCTACAATGAGCAGTTCTTC.